This entry is about one T cell receptor beta chain. Its specificity is unknown. This CDR3 spans 13 amino acids. Germline lookup yields CDR1 SEHNR and CDR2 FQNEAQ (reference sequence). Following a re-call of the 5' RACE reads, TCRdb has one entry per CDR3 protein and lacks DNA. The sample's table shows about 150,000 distinct CDR3 sequences. The source of the sample is a study of T cells expressing NK-cell markers. Overall study context: Source material for TCR beta repertoires consisted of sorted CD3+CD56+NKG2C+, CD3+CD56+NKG2C- and CD3+CD56-NKG2C+ T cells. Whole-study findings and limits: In roughly 6 donors, dominant CD3+CD56+NKG2C+ clones formed roughly 1.0-7.5% of CD8+ cells.

The V call is TRBV7-9, the J call TRBJ2-5. The clonotype comes from a woman aged 45-65 years in good health. Specimen: blood T cells: a sorted CD56 or NKG2C T cell subset, CD4+ or CD8+ T cells, or bulk PBMC T cells (not recorded which). The CDR3 region is CASSPRNQETQYF.